The entry below gives a single TCR beta chain sequence along with its context. The sample originates from a study of blood T cell repertoires in COVID-19. As for the study in general: The United States, Italy and Spain were the sources of the acute and convalescent COVID-19 samples. Sample material is recorded as cDNA or gDNA derived from T cells, B-cell-depleted T cells, or PBMCs.

This CDR3 comprises 14 residues. Germline CDR1 SEHNR, CDR2 FQNEAQ (reference sequence). V was clipped by 4 bases and J by 7 bases; unmatched bases: 9. How the authors handled the data: Nucleated cell number was recorded as an estimate derived from reference gene primer amplification. Assay used: immunoSEQ multiplex PCR; TCRdb lists only in-frame clones, some missing. The V and J calls and clone size are taken from that table; D and trimming were inferred from the DNA. The sample contains 250,000 or so clones, around 84% of which appear only once. Sample: peripheral blood. The chain combines TRBV7-9 with TRBJ1-2, with 7 bases identical to TRBD1. This sequence was found in a woman under 30 with acute or convalescent COVID-19. CDR3 residues: CASSYHRGVSGYTF. The CDR3 bases are TGTGCCAGCAGCTATCACAGGGGAGTCTCTGGCTACACCTTC.